Presented here are 18 T cell receptor beta chains from one specimen sequenced in a study of cytomegalovirus exposure and HLA in healthy donors. A multiplex PCR was run with 60 Vbeta primers and 13 Jbeta primers. The data were produced by immunoSEQ multiplex PCR, yet TCRdb's version contains in-frame clones alone and is incomplete. This sample carries roughly 120,000 clones, about 81% of them seen once, and the ten largest clones take 1.1%. Sequenced: PBMCs. The source of these receptors is a woman aged 25 to 39 in good health and CMV-seronegative.

V and J are TRBV7-2 and TRBJ1-1; D not resolved. Trimming removed 1 base from V and 6 bases from J, with 18 bases in between. The length of the CDR3 is 16 residues. The V gene's germline CDR1 is SGHTA and CDR2 FQGNSA. The CDR3 nucleotides are TGTGCCAGCAGCTTAGAGCCTAGAGGCAGTATGGCTGAAGCTTTCTTT. It is translated as CASSLEPRGSMAEAFF.

This clone came up once. This chain uses TRBV7-9 with TRBJ2-4, with 9 bases identical to TRBD1. V trimming: 6 bases; J trimming: 7 bases; junction bases outside the gene matches: 10. Per germline, CDR1 SEHNR and CDR2 FQNEAQ (reference sequence). The CDR3 extends over 15 amino acids. As DNA, the CDR3 is TGTGCCAGCAGTTCCGGGACAGGGTCCCCCAACATTCAGTACTTC. This encodes CASSSGTGSPNIQYF.

This clone was counted a few times. The chain carries TRBV2 and TRBJ1-2; maybe TRBD1 (5 bases). V lost 7 bases to trimming and J lost 7 bases, with 16 bases between them. Germline V lookup: CDR1 SNHLY, CDR2 FYNNEI. The CDR3 spans 13 residues. The DNA of the CDR3 is TGTGCCAGCAAAAGAGACAGAGGACCTGGCTACACCTTC. Translation: CASKRDRGPGYTF.

The V gene is TRBV6-5, the J gene TRBJ2-1; 7 bases align to TRBD1. Germline CDR1 is MNHEY and CDR2 is SVGAGI. CDR3 length: 14 amino acids. Losses at the gene ends were 6 bases for V and 4 bases for J; bases not matched to a gene: 6. CDR3 sequence: CASSPGQVYNEQFF. The DNA of the CDR3 is TGTGCCAGCAGCCCCGGACAGGTTTACAATGAGCAGTTCTTC.

The chain employs TRBV6-5 and TRBJ1-2; maybe TRBD1 (6 bases). The CDR3 has 14 amino acids. Germline V gene lookup returns CDR1 MNHEY and CDR2 SVGAGI. V was pared by 6 bases and J by 1 base, with 12 bases between. CDR3 amino acids: CASRDWTDNYGYTF. DNA for the CDR3: TGTGCCAGCAGGGATTGGACAGATAACTATGGCTACACCTTC.

J is TRBJ1-3 and V is TRBV9, with unresolved D. Per the germline V gene, CDR1 is SGDLS and CDR2 is YYNGEE. There are 16 residues in the CDR3. V was shortened by 3 bases and J by 0 bases, with 13 bases between the two germline ends. The DNA of the CDR3 is TGTGCCAGCAGCGCCCCTGGAGGGTACTCTGGAAACACCATATATTTT. This encodes CASSAPGGYSGNTIYF. Drawing the rest from reference TRBV9 and TRBJ1-3, the complete variable domain is DSGVTQTPKHLITATGQRVTLRCSPRSGDLSVYWYQQSLDQGLQFLIQYYNGEERAKGNILERFSAQQFPDLHSELNLSSLELGDSALYFCASSAPGGYSGNTIYFGEGSWLTVV.

This clone was picked up one time. This chain joins TRBV19 and TRBJ2-7, with TRBD2 matching over 7 bases. From germline, CDR1 is LNHDA and CDR2 SQIVND (reference sequence). This CDR3 spans 16 amino acids. The V and J ends lost 3 bases and 2 bases, in that order; junction bases with no gene match: 10. The CDR3 region has the DNA TGTGCCAGTAGTATGGAGGTCGGTAGCGGGCCCTACGAGCAGTACTTC. This translates into CASSMEVGSGPYEQYF.

The V and J genes are TRBV29-1 and TRBJ1-3; TRBD1 matches 8 bases. Trimming cost V 3 bases and J 2 bases; bases outside gene matches: 0. The CDR3 runs 13 residues. Germline-derived CDR1 and CDR2 are SQVTM and ANQGSEA. CDR3 sequence reads: CSVDRGPGNTIYF. The CDR3 region has the DNA TGCAGCGTTGACAGGGGGCCTGGAAACACCATATATTTT.

This sequence joins TRBV11-1 and TRBJ2-7, with D tentatively TRBD2 (6 bases). Trimming removed 6 bases from V and 6 bases from J, with 15 bases in between. The CDR3 contains 13 residues. Germline assignment: CDR1 SGHAT and CDR2 FQDESV (reference sequence). The DNA for the CDR3 is TGTGCCAGCAGGAATACCGGGAGTGCCGAGCAGTACTTC. As protein: CASRNTGSAEQYF. The variable domain in full, completed from reference TRBV11-1 and TRBJ2-7, reads EAEVAQSPRYKITEKSQAVAFWCDPISGHATLYWYRQILGQGPELLVQFQDESVVDDSQLPKDRFSAERLKGVDSTLKIQPAELGDSAMYLCASRNTGSAEQYFGPGTRLTVT.

J is TRBJ1-4 and V is TRBV14, with D perhaps matching TRBD1 (5 bases). V shed 1 base and J shed 7 bases, with 13 bases lying between them. The CDR3 runs to 15 residues. Germline V gives CDR1 SGHDN, CDR2 FVKESK. DNA for the CDR3: TGTGCCAGCAGCCAAGTGGGGGGTTTAAGTGAAAAACTGTTTTTT. It yields the protein CASSQVGGLSEKLFF.

DNA of the CDR3: TGTGCCAGCAGCTCGGTTAGAGAGACCCAGTACTTC. This codes for CASSSVRETQYF. V usage is TRBV11-2 and J usage is TRBJ2-5; D not certain. The CDR3 sequence is 12 residues long. The ends were cut back, 4 bases at V and 4 bases at J, with 7 bases in the middle. Germline lookup yields CDR1 SGHAT and CDR2 FQNNGV.

CDR3 bases: TGTGCCACCAGCAGAGATGGGCCCGTCAGGGGCAATCAGCCCCAGCATTTT. Encoded protein: CATSRDGPVRGNQPQHF. The V gene is TRBV15, the J gene TRBJ1-5, with a weak D call TRBD1 (5 bases). V was pared by 0 bases and J by 2 bases, with 14 bases between. The CDR3 extends over 17 amino acids. The germline CDR1 and CDR2 sequences are LNHNV and YYDKDF (reference sequence).

V and J are TRBV9 and TRBJ1-1, with TRBD1 matching 9 bases. Trimming removed 3 bases from V and 4 bases from J; junction bases left unmatched: 4. The length of the CDR3 is 14 residues. Germline V gene data show CDR1 as SGDLS and CDR2 as YYNGEE. CDR3: CASSATGGGTEAFF. The CDR3 DNA sequence: TGTGCCAGCAGCGCGACAGGGGGAGGCACTGAAGCTTTCTTT.

Comment on this clone: At one of its ends the junction is not consistent with the germline gene, which may arise from a read error. V is TRBV5-1 and J is TRBJ1-3, with 7 bases that match TRBD1. Per germline, CDR1 SGHRS and CDR2 YFSETQ. The CDR3 has 14 residues. Written as DNA, the CDR3 is TGCGCCGGCAGCGTTGGGACAGCCTGGGGCACCATATATTTT. The encoded protein is CAGSVGTAWGTIYF.

CDR3 region: CASSSSPGLAGGPGNEQFF. CDR3 bases: TGTGCCAGCAGCTCGAGCCCGGGACTAGCGGGAGGGCCGGGGAATGAGCAGTTCTTC. The gene calls are TRBV7-3 and TRBJ2-1, with 16 nucleotides matching TRBD2. CDR1 and CDR2 (germline): SGHTA, FQGTGA. Trimming took 4 bases from V and 7 from J; bases not matched to a gene: 13. There are 19 residues in the CDR3.

The J gene is TRBJ2-5, the V gene TRBV2, with TRBD2 matching over 8 bases. The better agreement between TRBJ2-7 and the DNA end casts doubt on the J call. Germline assignment: CDR1 SNHLY and CDR2 FYNNEI. The CDR3 is 15 residues long. CDR3 bases: TGTGCCAGCAGTGGCGGGGGGCTCCGGACCTACGAGCAGTACTTC. Translating it yields CASSGGGLRTYEQYF.

This chain connects TRBV7-2 to TRBJ2-5; D gene uncertain. CDR1 and CDR2 (germline): SGHTA, FQGNSA. Trimming stripped 5 bases from V and 3 bases from J, with 4 bases between. The CDR3 has 11 residues. The CDR3 here is CASSPKETQYF. The CDR3 coding sequence is TGTGCCAGCAGCCCAAAAGAGACCCAGTACTTC.

J is TRBJ1-4 and V is TRBV7-9; D may be TRBD1 (5 bases). CDR1 is SEHNR and CDR2 is FQNEAQ in the germline V gene (reference sequence). V lost 1 base to trimming and J lost 4 bases, with 13 bases between them. This CDR3 is 16 amino acids long. CDR3 nucleotides: TGTGCCAGCAGCTTAGTGTCAGGGCCAAGTAATGAAAAACTGTTTTTT. Residues: CASSLVSGPSNEKLFF.